One and the same sample provided the 18 T cell receptor beta chains below, sequenced in a study of shared T cell receptors in the human thymus. Sequenced by immunoSEQ multiplex PCR; TCRdb stores in-frame clones only, minus some. The sample lists hundreds of thousands of clones, about 87% occurring once. The same sample was also used in a study of human thymus T cells.

Sequenced input: thymocytes. These receptor sequences come from a boy younger than two with a congenital heart defect.

This clone was seen once. This sequence joins TRBV14 and TRBJ2-1; D gene ambiguous. CDR1 SGHDN and CDR2 FVKESK come from the germline V gene. This CDR3 comprises 14 residues. Trimming cost V 0 bases and J 8 bases, with 11 bases left between them. Here the CDR3 reads CASSQEHYFDEQFF. The CDR3 coding sequence is TGTGCCAGCAGCCAAGAACACTATTTTGATGAGCAGTTCTTC.

The chain uses TRBV9 and TRBJ2-1; 8 bases are a match to TRBD2. Germline V gene data show CDR1 as SGDLS and CDR2 as YYNGEE. The CDR3 loop spans 17 amino acids. V gave up 3 bases and J gave up 2 bases; unmatched junction bases: 10. This CDR3 reads CASSGVSGTSPYNEQFF. The CDR3, as DNA: TGTGCCAGCAGCGGAGTTTCCGGGACTAGTCCCTACAATGAGCAGTTCTTC.

This clone occurred once. V is TRBV29-1 and J is TRBJ2-5, with 8 bases aligning to TRBD1. Trimming removed 3 bases from V and 6 bases from J; junction bases left unmatched: 9. The CDR3 has 14 amino acids. Germline V gives CDR1 SQVTM, CDR2 ANQGSEA. In DNA, the CDR3 is TGCAGCGTTGAGGGTGGACAGGGTGACAAGACCCAGTACTTC. Its protein is CSVEGGQGDKTQYF.

This sequence joins TRBV29-1 and TRBJ1-2; 9 nucleotides line up with TRBD1. CDR3 size: 16 residues. CDR1 SQVTM and CDR2 ANQGSEA come from the germline V gene. V shed 7 bases and J 4 bases; nucleotides not matched to a gene: 16. The CDR3 DNA sequence: TGCAGCGCCGAAAACCAAAGGGACAGGGAGGCCTATGGCTACACCTTC. Amino acid sequence: CSAENQRDREAYGYTF.

The chain couples TRBV7-9 to TRBJ2-1; the match to TRBD2 covers 10 bases. Germline values: CDR1 SEHNR, CDR2 FQNEAQ (reference sequence). The CDR3 is made up of 16 amino acids. V dropped 2 bases and J dropped 8; count of bases not matched to a gene: 9. The CDR3 bases are TGTGCCAGCAGCTTAACTCTAGCGGGAGTTTATCATGAGCAGTTCTTC. The encoded protein is CASSLTLAGVYHEQFF.

The V call is TRBV27, the J call TRBJ2-7, with 8 positions matching TRBD2. The CDR3 length is 14 residues. CDR1 and CDR2 from the germline V gene are MNHEY and SMNVEV (reference sequence). V lost 7 bases and J lost 1; bases outside the gene matches: 6. The CDR3 is CASTSRGASYEQYF. The CDR3, as DNA: TGTGCCAGCACGTCGCGGGGGGCTTCCTACGAGCAGTACTTC.

The chain has TRBV7-9 and TRBJ1-6; a possible D gene is TRBD1 (5 bases). The CDR3 runs to 12 residues. Trimming removed 4 bases at V and 13 bases at J, with 11 bases between. Germline V gene data show CDR1 as SEHNR and CDR2 as FQNEAQ (reference sequence). CDR3 loop: CASSSGFLPLHF. DNA for the CDR3: TGTGCCAGCAGCTCAGGGTTTCTGCCCCTCCACTTT.

This clone was detected only a few times. The J gene is TRBJ2-3, the V gene TRBV28; D possibly corresponds to TRBD2 (6 bases). CDR3 length: 13 amino acids. V lost 8 bases, J lost 3 bases, and 12 bases lay in between. Germline V gene data show CDR1 as MDHEN and CDR2 as SYDVKM. The DNA for the CDR3 is TGTGCCAGCTCCGGGACTTTTACAGATACGCAGTATTTT. Residues: CASSGTFTDTQYF.

J is TRBJ2-3 and V is TRBV11-3; 8 bases map to TRBD1. CDR1 is SGHNT and CDR2 is YENEEA in the germline V gene. The V segment lost 6 bases and the J segment 4 bases; nucleotides outside the gene matches: 6. The CDR3 runs to 14 residues. This CDR3 reads CASSTAGGADTQYF. The CDR3 DNA is TGTGCCAGCAGTACAGCAGGGGGCGCAGATACGCAGTATTTT.

The chain has TRBV29-1 and TRBJ1-2; the match to TRBD1 covers 11 bases. J was trimmed by 6 bases and V by 4 bases; bases with no gene match: 4. The V gene's germline CDR1 is SQVTM and CDR2 ANQGSEA. The length of the CDR3 is 13 residues. DNA for the CDR3: TGCAGCGTTGGAGGGACAGGGGGAGATGGCTACACCTTC. This sequence encodes CSVGGTGGDGYTF.

V gene TRBV11-2 combines with J gene TRBJ2-7; 11 nucleotides line up with TRBD1. In germline, CDR1 is SGHAT, CDR2 FQNNGV. The ends lost 1 base at V and 0 bases at J; junction bases unmatched: 5. This CDR3 region has 17 residues. The CDR3 DNA reads TGTGCCAGCAGCTTAGGGGGACAGGGGGGGGTCTCCTACGAGCAGTACTTC. It is translated as CASSLGGQGGVSYEQYF. The full variable domain, rest sourced from reference TRBV11-2 and TRBJ2-7, is EAGVAQSPRYKIIEKRQSVAFWCNPISGHATLYWYQQILGQGPKLLIQFQNNGVVDDSQLPKDRFSAERLKGVDSTLKIQPAKLEDSAVYLCASSLGGQGGVSYEQYFGPGTRLTVT.

The genes are TRBV5-6 and TRBJ2-3, with no clear D. Germline CDR1 and CDR2: SGHDT and YYEEEE. The CDR3 consists of 12 residues. V lost 4 bases and J 2 bases, leaving 5 bases between the germline ends. The CDR3 DNA sequence: TGTGCCAGCAGCCTCCTCACAGATACGCAGTATTTT. It encodes CASSLLTDTQYF. Full variable domain (remainder filled in from reference TRBV5-6 and TRBJ2-3): DAGVTQSPTHLIKTRGQQVTLRCSPKSGHDTVSWYQQALGQGPQFIFQYYEEEERQRGNFPDRFSGHQFPNYSSELNVNALLLGDSALYLCASSLLTDTQYFGPGTRLTVL.

This chain uses TRBV29-1 with TRBJ2-1; D unresolved. In germline, CDR1 is SQVTM, CDR2 ANQGSEA. The germline V and J ends were trimmed by 0 bases and 2 bases, with 14 bases remaining between them. The CDR3 is 16 residues long. CDR3 sequence reads: CSVEDGGEVAYNEQFF. The DNA of the CDR3 is TGCAGCGTTGAAGATGGCGGAGAAGTAGCCTACAATGAGCAGTTCTTC.

This clone appeared once. This rearrangement joins TRBV7-9 to TRBJ1-5; no definite D call. Trimming cost V 0 bases and J 5 bases, with 5 bases left between them. The length of the CDR3 is 13 residues. Germline CDR1 reads SEHNR; CDR2 reads FQNEAQ (reference sequence). The CDR3 nucleotides are TGTGCCAGCAGCTTAGCCCCCGATCAGCCCCAGCATTTT. It codes for CASSLAPDQPQHF.

This clone was seen a single time. V usage is TRBV28 and J usage is TRBJ1-4, with 11 bases aligning to TRBD1. Per the germline V gene, CDR1 is MDHEN and CDR2 is SYDVKM. This CDR3 has 16 amino acids. V was clipped by 1 base and J by 5 bases; unmatched bases: 3. The CDR3 sequence: CASSLSGTGGNEKLFF. The CDR3 region has the DNA TGTGCCAGCAGTTTATCTGGGACAGGGGGAAATGAAAAACTGTTTTTT.

The chain couples TRBV7-9 to TRBJ1-4, with 8 bases that match TRBD1. Germline CDR1 reads SEHNR; CDR2 reads FQNEAQ (reference sequence). This CDR3 region has 14 residues. The V and J ends lost 5 bases and 4 bases, in that order; junction bases with no gene match: 3. The CDR3 nucleotides read TGTGCCAGCAGCGGGGACAGGATTAATGAAAAACTGTTTTTT. It encodes CASSGDRINEKLFF.

The chain links TRBV5-8 to TRBJ2-1; tentatively, D is TRBD2 (6 bases). V lost 6 bases, J lost 4 bases, and 20 bases lay in between. The CDR3 contains 16 residues. Germline CDR1 SGHTS, CDR2 YDEGEE. The CDR3 bases are TGTGCCAGCAACCCTCAAGGTGGAGGGACTTACAATGAGCAGTTCTTC. Protein product: CASNPQGGGTYNEQFF.

In nucleotides, the CDR3 is TGTGCCAGCAGTCCTCTAGCGGCAACTAACTACGAGCAGTACTTC. Protein product: CASSPLAATNYEQYF. V is TRBV6-5 and J is TRBJ2-7, with 7 positions matching TRBD2. Germline CDR1 MNHEY, CDR2 SVGAGI. The V segment lost 5 bases and the J segment 3 bases; nucleotides outside the gene matches: 10. The CDR3 spans 15 residues.